Included here is one TCR beta chain sequence, with context. With 6 bases removed from V and 3 bases from J, the gap between germline ends came to 16 bases. This CDR3 is 15 amino acids long. The germline gives CDR1 MNHEY, CDR2 SVGAGI. Produced via immunoSEQ multiplex PCR; TCRdb's table is partial and in-frame only. Here the sample spans around 33,000 clones, around four fifths being singletons. The data derive from a study of blood T cell repertoires in COVID-19. Turning to the study itself: The analysed material was cDNA or gDNA that came from T cells, B-cell-depleted T cells, or PBMCs.

What was sequenced was peripheral blood. V is TRBV6-5 and J is TRBJ2-3, with D tentatively TRBD1 (5 bases). This receptor was taken from a man of 80 years or more with acute or convalescent COVID-19. The CDR3 sequence is CASRIQATRTDTQYF. The DNA of the CDR3 is TGTGCCAGCAGGATACAGGCGACGAGGACAGATACGCAGTATTTT.